This T cell receptor beta chain was obtained from a study of Graves' ophthalmopathy and Graves' hyperthyroidism. General study results and limits: A classifier, a 13-signature model, separated ophthalmopathy from stable hyperthyroidism with approximately 88% sensitivity and roughly 80% specificity.

The CDR3 spans 16 residues. Germline loops: CDR1 SGHDT, CDR2 YYEEEE. V lost 4 bases to trimming and J lost 2 bases; unmatched junction nucleotides: 8. In regard to this clonotype: Its cognate antigen is unknown.

From RNA, the CDR3 regions of TCR beta chains were amplified and sequenced. HTBI primers were used in a first-round RT-PCR, which preceded a second-round multiplex PCR. From the multiplex PCR reads, TCRdb called clonotypes with MiXCR, one entry per CDR3 protein. This sample has 300,000 to 450,000 distinct CDR3 sequences, with roughly 15% found just once. The sequence was obtained from an adult woman with stable Graves' hyperthyroidism. Sequencing was done on a sample of peripheral blood. This rearrangement joins TRBV5-6 to TRBJ2-7, with 11 bases that match TRBD2. The CDR3 DNA reads TGTGCCAGCAGCCTAGCGGGAGGAAGTAGGGCCTACGAGCAGTACTTC. It codes for CASSLAGGSRAYEQYF.